This passage covers 27 T cell receptor beta chains from one sample sequenced in a study of shared clonotypes between healthy human individuals. Sequencing was performed with immunoSEQ multiplex PCR; in TCRdb, only in-frame clones are kept and a portion is missing. The top ten clones hold 0.35% to 0.5% of a sample with some 2.3 million clones, about 92% of them seen once. The sequenced material came from naive CD4+ T cells from PBMCs. Regarding subset: CD45RA+ positively selected. The receptors originated from a man between 18 and 29 years old in good health. Some clones in this sample may be carry-over from other donors' samples.

The chain employs TRBV4-1 and TRBJ1-5, with 12 bases aligning to TRBD1. With V trimmed by 4 bases and J by 1 base, 8 bases remained unmatched. The CDR3 length is 18 residues. Germline V gene data show CDR1 as MGHRA and CDR2 as YSYEKL. The CDR3 loop is CASSPRDRGLGSNQPQHF. CDR3 coding DNA: TGCGCCAGCAGCCCCCGGGACAGGGGGCTGGGGAGCAATCAGCCCCAGCATTTT.

As regards this clone: At the DNA level, this CDR3 is encoded by other sequences in the same sample as well. The chain is built from TRBV5-1 and TRBJ1-2; D possibly corresponds to TRBD1 (5 bases). Germline V gene sequence: CDR1 SGHRS, CDR2 YFSETQ. This CDR3 has 13 residues. The germline V and J ends were trimmed by 2 bases and 2 bases, with 7 bases remaining between them. CDR3 in amino acids: CASSFGANYGYTF. For the CDR3, the DNA is TGCGCCAGCAGCTTTGGGGCGAACTATGGCTACACCTTC.

The genes are TRBV7-3 and TRBJ2-3, with D maybe TRBD1 (5 bases). CDR3 size: 13 residues. Per germline, CDR1 SGHTA and CDR2 FQGTGA. Deletions cut 3 bases from V and 5 bases from J, with 9 bases between. CDR3 DNA: TGTGCCAGCAGCTTTAGCCAGGGAGATACGCAGTATTTT. It translates to CASSFSQGDTQYF.

This chain connects TRBV5-4 to TRBJ2-1, with D perhaps given as TRBD1 or TRBD2 (5 bases each). Trimming took off 9 bases at V and 7 bases at J, with 14 bases between the two ends. The CDR3 spans 12 residues. The V gene's germline CDR1 is SGHNT and CDR2 YYREEE (reference sequence). In DNA, the CDR3 is TGTGCCATTTTAAACGAGGGGAATGAGCAGTTCTTC. It translates to CAILNEGNEQFF.

CDR3 protein: CASSLAEGIYGYTF. In DNA form, the CDR3 reads TGCGCCAGCAGCTTGGCAGAGGGTATCTATGGCTACACCTTC. V usage is TRBV5-1 and J usage is TRBJ1-2; no definite D call. The V gene lost 0 bases and the J gene lost 4 bases, with 10 bases spanning the gap. Germline-derived CDR1 and CDR2 are SGHRS and YFSETQ. CDR3 length: 14 amino acids.

The chain employs TRBV9 and TRBJ1-4; D gene unclear. V gave up 2 bases and J gave up 2 bases, with 16 bases separating them. The CDR3 is 17 residues long. The germline gives CDR1 SGDLS, CDR2 YYNGEE. The CDR3: CASSVGITVDTNEKLFF. As DNA, the CDR3 is TGTGCCAGCAGCGTTGGGATCACGGTGGATACTAATGAAAAACTGTTTTTT.

This chain connects TRBV7-9 to TRBJ1-5; weak D call: TRBD1 (5 bases). Trimming took 5 bases from V and 5 from J, leaving 16 bases between them. CDR1 and CDR2 from the germline V gene are SEHNR and FQNEAQ (reference sequence). There are 15 residues in the CDR3. For the CDR3, the DNA is TGTGCCAGCAGCGCCCACGGGGCACCCGATCAGCCCCAGCATTTT. This sequence encodes CASSAHGAPDQPQHF.

The sample holds a few counts of this clone. J is TRBJ2-6 and V is TRBV6-5; no reliable D call. The CDR3 has 13 amino acids. Germline CDR1 and CDR2: MNHEY and SVGAGI. V shed 8 bases and J shed 0 bases, with 5 bases lying between them. The CDR3 is CASLGSGANVLTF. The CDR3 DNA follows: TGTGCCAGCCTCGGCTCTGGGGCCAACGTCCTGACTTTC.

This chain joins TRBV7-7 and TRBJ2-5; 12 nucleotides align to TRBD1. The CDR3 loop spans 16 amino acids. Germline V gives CDR1 SSHAT, CDR2 FNYEAQ (reference sequence). V trimming: 5 bases; J trimming: 5 bases; junction bases outside the gene matches: 9. CDR3 loop: CASSPRRDRGRETQYF. The CDR3 DNA follows: TGTGCCAGCAGCCCCCGCCGGGACAGGGGGCGTGAGACCCAGTACTTC.

J is TRBJ2-1 and V is TRBV5-4, with 11 positions matching TRBD2. V lost 9 bases and J lost 0; bases outside the gene matches: 11. The V gene's germline CDR1 is SGHNT and CDR2 YYREEE (reference sequence). This CDR3 is built from 17 residues. CDR3 sequence (DNA): TGTGCCACCCTGACTAGCGGGACGGCGAGCTCCTACAATGAGCAGTTCTTC. Translation: CATLTSGTASSYNEQFF.

V and J are TRBV28 and TRBJ1-4, with no clear D. The CDR3 length is 16 residues. Per germline, CDR1 MDHEN and CDR2 SYDVKM. The V and J ends lost 6 bases and 0 bases respectively, with 14 bases between them. CDR3 sequence (DNA): TGTGCCAGCAGGACACGACGGAGTCCAACTAATGAAAAACTGTTTTTT. This codes for CASRTRRSPTNEKLFF.

V is TRBV5-1 and J is TRBJ1-1, with D unresolved. The CDR3 extends over 14 amino acids. Per the germline V gene, CDR1 is SGHRS and CDR2 is YFSETQ. Trimming pared 4 bases from V and 4 bases from J, leaving 14 bases between. CDR3 protein: CASSASGWVTEAFF. The CDR3 DNA follows: TGCGCCAGCAGCGCGTCGGGGTGGGTCACTGAAGCTTTCTTT.

This sequence joins TRBV27 and TRBJ1-2; 7 bases are shared with TRBD1. The V gene's germline CDR1 is MNHEY and CDR2 SMNVEV (reference sequence). This CDR3 has 15 residues. V gave up 5 bases and J gave up 8 bases; unmatched junction bases: 14. In DNA form, the CDR3 reads TGTGCCAGCAGTCTAACTCCGGGACAGCCCGTAGGCTACACCTTC. This gives the protein CASSLTPGQPVGYTF.

CDR3 DNA: TGTGCCACCCTAGCGGGAGTTGCCGAGCAGTACTTC. Amino acid sequence: CATLAGVAEQYF. The chain joins TRBV28 to TRBJ2-7, with TRBD2 matching 10 bases. Germline V gene sequence: CDR1 MDHEN, CDR2 SYDVKM. This CDR3 comprises 12 residues. Trimming took 10 bases from V and 6 from J; bases not matched to a gene: 6.

CDR3 coding DNA: TGCGCCAGCAGCTGGACCGGGACAGGGTATGGCTACACCTTC. Translating gives CASSWTGTGYGYTF. The rearrangement uses TRBV5-1 and TRBJ1-2, with 9 bases that match TRBD1. This CDR3 is built from 14 residues. Unmatched junction bases numbered 5, after V lost 3 bases and J lost 5 bases. Germline CDR1 is SGHRS and CDR2 is YFSETQ.

The chain has TRBV5-1 and TRBJ2-3; D might be TRBD2 (5 bases). Trimming pared 1 base from V and 0 bases from J, leaving 12 bases between. Per germline, CDR1 SGHRS and CDR2 YFSETQ. The length of the CDR3 is 16 residues. The CDR3 sequence: CASSLKLASSTDTQYF. The CDR3 nucleotides are TGCGCCAGCAGCTTGAAGCTAGCCTCTAGCACAGATACGCAGTATTTT.

The CDR3 bases are TGTGCCAGCAGCTTCGTGACAGGAAGTAACTATGGCTACACCTTC. Translation gives CASSFVTGSNYGYTF. This sequence joins TRBV11-2 and TRBJ1-2, with D tentatively TRBD1 (6 bases). V was shortened by 3 bases and J by 1 base, with 12 bases between the two germline ends. The CDR3 has 15 amino acids. Germline V gene sequence: CDR1 SGHAT, CDR2 FQNNGV.

The rearrangement joins TRBV7-3 to TRBJ2-2; D not certain. This CDR3 is 16 amino acids long. Germline assignment: CDR1 SGHTA and CDR2 FQGTGA. Trimming took 0 bases from V and 3 from J, leaving 11 bases between them. CDR3 amino acids: CASSLTSRADTGELFF. Written as DNA, the CDR3 is TGTGCCAGCAGCTTAACTAGTCGGGCAGACACCGGGGAGCTGTTTTTT.

This clone was recorded only once. Other nucleotide sequences from this sample produce the same CDR3. V and J are TRBV5-4 and TRBJ2-1, with 10 bases identical to TRBD2. CDR1 is SGHNT and CDR2 is YYREEE in the germline V gene (reference sequence). With V trimmed by 0 bases and J by 3 bases, 0 bases remained unmatched. The CDR3 has 15 amino acids. CDR3 in amino acids: CASSLVAGGYNEQFF. The CDR3, as DNA: TGTGCCAGCAGCTTGGTAGCGGGAGGCTACAATGAGCAGTTCTTC.

The chain links TRBV4-1 to TRBJ1-2; tentatively, D is TRBD1 (6 bases). Germline loops: CDR1 MGHRA, CDR2 YSYEKL. V was trimmed by 4 bases and J by 2 bases, leaving 11 bases between them. CDR3 length: 14 amino acids. The CDR3 nucleotides are TGCGCCAGCAGCCGGACAGCGACCAACTATGGCTACACCTTC. Translating it yields CASSRTATNYGYTF.

The chain links TRBV5-1 to TRBJ2-5; D is undetermined. Germline V gives CDR1 SGHRS, CDR2 YFSETQ. This CDR3 contains 14 residues. V gave up 2 bases and J gave up 5 bases, with 13 bases separating them. This CDR3 reads CASSFAAPRETQYF. CDR3 DNA sequence: TGCGCCAGCAGCTTTGCCGCCCCCCGGGAGACCCAGTACTTC.

The chain employs TRBV6-5 and TRBJ2-3; TRBD1 agrees at 7 bases. This CDR3 is 15 amino acids long. The ends lost 6 bases at V and 3 bases at J; junction bases unmatched: 9. The germline V gene has CDR1 MNHEY and CDR2 SVGAGI. CDR3: CASRARQGRTDTQYF. The CDR3 region has the DNA TGTGCCAGCAGAGCGCGACAGGGAAGGACAGATACGCAGTATTTT.

Note on this clone: Other nucleotide sequences from this sample produce the same CDR3. This chain uses TRBV6-5 with TRBJ1-5; no definite D call. V was trimmed by 2 bases and J by 1 base, leaving 3 bases between them. CDR3 length: 13 residues. From germline, CDR1 is MNHEY and CDR2 SVGAGI. The CDR3 is CASSYDSNQPQHF. The CDR3 DNA follows: TGTGCCAGCAGTTACGACAGCAATCAGCCCCAGCATTTT.

The V and J genes are TRBV27 and TRBJ2-2; TRBD2 is a possible D gene (5 bases). Per germline, CDR1 MNHEY and CDR2 SMNVEV (reference sequence). Trimming removed 5 bases at V and 4 bases at J, with 17 bases between. The CDR3 runs 16 residues. The CDR3 here is CASSIWTPRGTGELFF. The CDR3 DNA reads as TGTGCCAGCAGTATCTGGACTCCTCGGGGCACCGGGGAGCTGTTTTTT.

The rearrangement uses TRBV6-5 and TRBJ1-2; no reliable D call. The CDR3 loop spans 14 amino acids. In germline, CDR1 is MNHEY, CDR2 SVGAGI. V was cut by 7 bases and J by 4 bases, with 16 bases left in between. The CDR3 spells CASKSRAFIYGYTF. The CDR3 DNA reads TGTGCCAGCAAATCGAGGGCTTTCATCTATGGCTACACCTTC.

This rearrangement joins TRBV18 to TRBJ2-5; D is unclear. Germline V gives CDR1 KGHSH, CDR2 LQKENI. Trimming removed 2 bases at V and 3 bases at J, with 10 bases between. This CDR3 spans 14 amino acids. The DNA for the CDR3 is TGTGCCAGCTCACCAACGGCGGTGGAAGAGACCCAGTACTTC. This codes for CASSPTAVEETQYF.

V and J are TRBV27 and TRBJ2-3, with TRBD2 matching 7 bases. V trimming: 6 bases; J trimming: 8 bases; junction bases outside the gene matches: 8. Germline V gene lookup returns CDR1 MNHEY and CDR2 SMNVEV (reference sequence). This CDR3 spans 13 amino acids. The CDR3 region is CASSQSGEGTQYF. CDR3 sequence (DNA): TGTGCCAGCAGCCAGAGCGGGGAAGGTACGCAGTATTTT.